These T cell receptor beta chains were read from a single sample in a study of blood T cell repertoires in COVID-19. Assay: immunoSEQ multiplex PCR; the TCRdb copy retains only in-frame clones and omits some. The sample yields about 370,000 clones, more than 75% seen once. Sequencing used peripheral blood. These receptors all stem from a woman aged 25 to 39 with COVID-19, enrolled during active disease. Each CDR3 is given with its conserved first and last residue. A D gene is named only where the DNA matches it firmly.

D gene,V gene,J gene,CDR3 DNA,CDR3 protein
.,TRBV12-3/TRBV12-4,TRBJ1-1,TGTGCCAGCAGTCCCCAGACGGGCACTGAAGCTTTCTTT,CASSPQTGTEAFF
.,TRBV9,TRBJ2-7,TGTGCCAGCAGCGTAGAGGGGACACTTTCCTACGAGCAGTACTTC,CASSVEGTLSYEQYF
.,TRBV11-3,TRBJ1-1,TGTGCCAGCAGCTTAGCGGGGGAGGTGGGCACTGAAGCTTTCTTT,CASSLAGEVGTEAFF
.,TRBV30,TRBJ2-7,TGTGCCTGGAAGAGAGGGGCGAAGGGGGGGACCTCCTACGAGCAGTACTTC,CAWKRGAKGGTSYEQYF
.,TRBV6-2/TRBV6-3,TRBJ2-7,TGTGCCAGCAGCACGTCCCGGTCCATCGGGAACGAGCAGTACTTC,CASSTSRSIGNEQYF
TRBD1,TRBV15,TRBJ1-3,TGTGCCACCAGCAGAGAAGTAGGGGGCGGAAACACCATATATTTT,CATSREVGGGNTIYF
TRBD2,TRBV28,TRBJ2-5,TGTGCCAGCGCCGGGGGGGGATCAGGGCAGGAGACCCAGTACTTC,CASAGGGSGQETQYF
TRBD1,TRBV15,TRBJ2-7,TGTGCCACCAGCAGAGATCGCACAGGGGGTTTGAGCGAGCAGTACTTC,CATSRDRTGGLSEQYF
.,TRBV11-2,TRBJ2-7,TGTGCCAGCAGCTTCGGACAGAGTGCCTACGAGCAGTACTTC,CASSFGQSAYEQYF
.,TRBV18,TRBJ2-7,TGTGCCAGCTCATCCCCCAGGGTGTACGAGCAGTACTTC,CASSSPRVYEQYF
TRBD2,TRBV30,TRBJ2-7,TGTGCCTGGAGGGTCCGGGCGGGGGGCGACGAGCAGTACTTC,CAWRVRAGGDEQYF
.,TRBV24-1,TRBJ2-1,TGTGCCACCAGTGATGCGGGCCAAGCGCGGAACAATGAGCAGTTCTTC,CATSDAGQARNNEQFF